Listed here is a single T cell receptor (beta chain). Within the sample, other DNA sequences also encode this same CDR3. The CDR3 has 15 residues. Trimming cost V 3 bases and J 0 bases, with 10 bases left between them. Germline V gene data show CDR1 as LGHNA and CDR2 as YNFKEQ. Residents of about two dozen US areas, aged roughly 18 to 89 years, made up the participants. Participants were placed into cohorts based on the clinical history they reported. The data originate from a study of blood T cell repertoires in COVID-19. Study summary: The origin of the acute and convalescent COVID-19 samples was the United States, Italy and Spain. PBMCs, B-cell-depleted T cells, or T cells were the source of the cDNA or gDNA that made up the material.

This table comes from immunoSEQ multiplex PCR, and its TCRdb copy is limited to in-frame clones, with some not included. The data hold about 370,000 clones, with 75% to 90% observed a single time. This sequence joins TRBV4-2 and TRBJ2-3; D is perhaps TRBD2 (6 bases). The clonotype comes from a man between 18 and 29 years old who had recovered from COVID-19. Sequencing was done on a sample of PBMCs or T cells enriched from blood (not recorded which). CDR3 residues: CASSQVGGSTDTQYF. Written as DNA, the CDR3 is TGTGCCAGCAGCCAGGTCGGGGGAAGCACAGATACGCAGTATTTT.